This TCR beta chain appears in the sequencing data of a study of response to subunit inactivated influenza vaccine. TCRdb called the RT-PCR reads again in MiXCR, with one record for every CDR3 protein. The sample yields roughly 630,000 distinct CDR3 sequences, less than 15% seen once. This clonotype was recorded at least ten times. The antigen remains unidentified. V was shortened by 7 bases and J by 8 bases, with 20 bases between the two germline ends. This CDR3 is 14 amino acids long. Germline loops: CDR1 MNHEY, CDR2 SMNVEV (reference sequence). Study observations and caveats: That few new T cells are recruited by each seasonal influenza vaccination was the authors' suggestion.

This sequence joins TRBV27 and TRBJ1-2, with TRBD1 as a possible D gene (6 bases). The input for sequencing was PBMCs from blood, taken 14 to 15 days before vaccination. The sequence derives from a man in his forties or fifties who received an inactivated influenza vaccine. CDR3 region: CASTGRGRMSGYTF. In DNA, the CDR3 is TGTGCCAGCACCGGCAGGGGAAGGATGAGCGGCTACACCTTC.